A single sample gave rise to the 26 T cell receptor beta chains below, sequenced in a study of cytomegalovirus exposure and HLA in healthy donors. Use of 60 Vbeta and 13 Jbeta primers characterized the PCR. Clones were read by immunoSEQ multiplex PCR, and TCRdb kept only the in-frame ones, dropping some. The profile covers about 87,000 clones, with 65% to 75% appearing a single time and around 24% taken by the ten largest. The sequenced sample consisted of PBMCs. These receptors all stem from a man aged 25 to 45 in good health and CMV-seropositive.

The genes are TRBV2 and TRBJ2-5, with 9 bases matching TRBD1. The length of the CDR3 is 14 residues. J gave up 5 bases and V 6 bases, and 7 bases lay outside the gene matches. Germline V gene sequence: CDR1 SNHLY, CDR2 FYNNEI. The CDR3 coding sequence is TGTGCCAGCAGCCTACAGGGGGCGGGGGAGACCCAGTACTTC. This sequence encodes CASSLQGAGETQYF.

The chain is built from TRBV5-1 and TRBJ2-7, with 7 bases fitting TRBD2. V dropped 0 bases and J dropped 2; count of bases not matched to a gene: 8. Per the germline V gene, CDR1 is SGHRS and CDR2 is YFSETQ. The CDR3 sequence is 16 residues long. CDR3 nucleotide sequence: TGCGCCAGCAGCTTGGCCCTAGCGGTTCGCCCCTACGAGCAGTACTTC. Protein sequence: CASSLALAVRPYEQYF. The variable domain in full, with the rest retrieved from reference TRBV5-1 and TRBJ2-7, is KAGVTQTPRYLIKTRGQQVTLSCSPISGHRSVSWYQQTPGQGLQFLFEYFSETQRNKGNFPGRFSGRQFSNSRSEMNVSTLELGDSALYLCASSLALAVRPYEQYFGPGTRLTVT.

The rearrangement joins TRBV6-1 to TRBJ2-1; D possibly corresponds to TRBD1 (6 bases). Germline loops: CDR1 MNHNS, CDR2 SASEGT. Trimming left V 1 base short and J 8 bases short, with 9 bases between. CDR3 size: 13 residues. For the CDR3, the DNA is TGTGCCAGCAGTGAAGGCAGGGGCGATGAGCAGTTCTTC. Its translation is CASSEGRGDEQFF.

J is TRBJ1-1 and V is TRBV5-1; D remains ambiguous. Germline V gives CDR1 SGHRS, CDR2 YFSETQ. The V end lost 1 base, the J end lost 5 bases, and 12 bases lay between the germline ends. This CDR3 is 14 amino acids long. As DNA, the CDR3 is TGCGCCAGCAGCTTGCGGTTTGACGGGACTGAAGCTTTCTTT. Translating it yields CASSLRFDGTEAFF.

The gene calls are TRBV9 and TRBJ1-5; D is possibly TRBD1 (5 bases). This CDR3 region has 14 residues. In germline, CDR1 is SGDLS, CDR2 YYNGEE. V lost 4 bases and J 7 bases, leaving 15 bases between the germline ends. CDR3 amino acids: CASSPTGGRQPQHF. The CDR3, as DNA: TGTGCCAGCAGCCCAACGGGGGGGAGGCAGCCCCAGCATTTT.

The chain couples TRBV20-1 to TRBJ2-5; the D is unclear. V lost 7 bases, J lost 5 bases, and 8 bases lay in between. The V gene's germline CDR1 is DFQATT and CDR2 SNEGSKA (reference sequence). The CDR3 length is 10 residues. The DNA of the CDR3 is TGCAGTGATTCGAGGGAGACCCAGTACTTC. This codes for CSDSRETQYF.

The chain recombines TRBV27 with TRBJ1-4; D unresolved. This CDR3 contains 17 residues. Trimming left V 4 bases short and J 0 bases short, with 15 bases between. Germline V CDR1 and CDR2: MNHEY, SMNVEV (reference sequence). CDR3 loop: CASSSLTGAATNEKLFF. The CDR3 bases are TGTGCCAGCAGTTCCTTAACGGGAGCTGCAACTAATGAAAAACTGTTTTTT. The complete variable domain, with remaining parts taken from reference TRBV27 and TRBJ1-4, reads EAQVTQNPRYLITVTGKKLTVTCSQNMNHEYMSWYRQDPGLGLRQIYYSMNVEVTDKGDVPEGYKVSRKEKRNFPLILESPSPNQTSLYFCASSSLTGAATNEKLFFGSGTQLSVL.

The chain employs TRBV10-3 and TRBJ2-1; 8 bases align to TRBD2. Germline V gene lookup returns CDR1 ENHRY and CDR2 SYGVKD. The V gene end was trimmed by 3 bases and the J gene end by 6 bases; junction bases not matched to a gene: 1. This CDR3 is 13 amino acids long. In DNA form, the CDR3 reads TGTGCCATCAGTGAAGGACTAGCCAATGAGCAGTTCTTC. It translates to CAISEGLANEQFF.

The rearrangement uses TRBV9 and TRBJ1-4; D is perhaps TRBD1 (5 bases). Between the trimmed V and J ends, which lost 0 bases and 8 bases, there was a span of 14 bases. The CDR3 is made up of 15 amino acids. Germline CDR1 and CDR2: SGDLS and YYNGEE. The CDR3 here is CASSVEARGEEKLFF. The CDR3 nucleotides are TGTGCCAGCAGCGTAGAGGCACGGGGGGAAGAAAAACTGTTTTTT.

The rearrangement uses TRBV7-2 and TRBJ2-5; D is undetermined. CDR1 is SGHTA and CDR2 is FQGNSA in the germline V gene. The length of the CDR3 is 14 residues. Between the trimmed V and J ends, which lost 6 bases and 4 bases, there was a span of 15 bases. CDR3 nucleotide sequence: TGTGCCAGCAGTCCACCGGTAACCCCAGAGACCCAGTACTTC. It yields the protein CASSPPVTPETQYF.

The genes are TRBV4-3 and TRBJ2-7; 8 bases match TRBD2. V shed 4 bases and J 9 bases; nucleotides not matched to a gene: 11. Germline assignment: CDR1 LGHNA and CDR2 YSLEER. The CDR3 sequence is 14 residues long. The CDR3 nucleotides are TGCGCCAGCAGCCTTAGGACTAGCTCAGACGTGCAGTACTTC. This sequence encodes CASSLRTSSDVQYF.

The V gene is TRBV7-2, the J gene TRBJ2-7; 9 positions agree with TRBD2. In germline, CDR1 is SGHTA, CDR2 FQGNSA. This CDR3 has 14 residues. The trim removed 1 base at V and 6 bases at J, leaving 4 bases unmatched. The chain's CDR3 is CASSLGGRATEQYF. The CDR3 DNA follows: TGTGCCAGCAGCTTAGGCGGGAGGGCCACCGAGCAGTACTTC.

The rearrangement links TRBV28 to TRBJ1-5; 8 bases are shared with TRBD1. There are 14 residues in the CDR3. J gave up 6 bases and V 5 bases, and 6 bases lay outside the gene matches. CDR1 is MDHEN, CDR2 SYDVKM, per germline. The CDR3: CASSTQGAGQPQHF. Written as DNA, the CDR3 is TGTGCCAGCAGTACCCAGGGGGCCGGTCAGCCCCAGCATTTT.

CDR3: CASSPKRSSSYEQYF. For the CDR3, the DNA is TGTGCCAGCAGCCCGAAGCGGTCGAGCTCCTACGAGCAGTACTTC. The rearrangement links TRBV7-2 to TRBJ2-7, with a tentative D call TRBD2 (5 bases). Trimming left V 5 bases short and J 0 bases short, with 14 bases between. Germline values: CDR1 SGHTA, CDR2 FQGNSA. There are 15 residues in the CDR3.

The genes are TRBV5-1 and TRBJ2-1, with 7 nucleotides matching TRBD2. This CDR3 region has 16 residues. The ends lost 5 bases at V and 0 bases at J; junction bases unmatched: 8. Looked up from germline, CDR1 is SGHRS and CDR2 is YFSETQ. The CDR3 nucleotides are TGCGCCAGCAGATTGACTAGCAGCAGCTCCTACAATGAGCAGTTCTTC. Its protein product is CASRLTSSSSYNEQFF.

V gene TRBV6-5 combines with J gene TRBJ2-1, with 9 bases aligning to TRBD1. The CDR3 extends over 16 amino acids. The V gene's germline CDR1 is MNHEY and CDR2 SVGAGI. The V and J ends lost 4 bases and 5 bases, in that order; junction bases with no gene match: 9. CDR3 residues: CASSFPGGTGHNEQFF. The CDR3 DNA is TGTGCCAGCAGTTTTCCTGGGGGGACAGGGCACAATGAGCAGTTCTTC.

CDR3 sequence reads: CASSLGTSGVQETQYF. In nucleotides, the CDR3 is TGCGCCAGCAGCCTCGGGACTAGCGGGGTCCAAGAGACCCAGTACTTC. The V and J genes are TRBV5-1 and TRBJ2-5, with TRBD2 matching 13 bases. Per the germline V gene, CDR1 is SGHRS and CDR2 is YFSETQ. The CDR3 loop spans 16 amino acids. Trimming removed 4 bases from V and 1 base from J; junction bases left unmatched: 4. Based on the CDR3 plus reference TRBV5-1 and TRBJ2-5, the full variable domain is KAGVTQTPRYLIKTRGQQVTLSCSPISGHRSVSWYQQTPGQGLQFLFEYFSETQRNKGNFPGRFSGRQFSNSRSEMNVSTLELGDSALYLCASSLGTSGVQETQYFGPGTRLLVL.

This chain uses TRBV6-1 with TRBJ2-7; 8 bases map to TRBD1. The CDR3 contains 16 residues. Germline V gene lookup returns CDR1 MNHNS and CDR2 SASEGT. V dropped 4 bases and J dropped 4; count of bases not matched to a gene: 12. CDR3 residues: CASSGYRETGEYEQYF. In DNA form, the CDR3 reads TGTGCCAGCAGTGGTTATCGTGAGACAGGGGAGTACGAGCAGTACTTC.

This clone was counted between two and nine times. V gene TRBV28 combines with J gene TRBJ2-3; 11 nucleotides align to TRBD2. The V segment lost 7 bases and the J segment 2 bases; nucleotides outside the gene matches: 11. This CDR3 contains 17 residues. Germline CDR1 is MDHEN and CDR2 is SYDVKM. The CDR3 loop is CASTISLTSGNTDTQYF. The CDR3 region has the DNA TGTGCCAGCACCATTTCTTTGACTAGCGGGAACACAGATACGCAGTATTTT.

The chain employs TRBV2 and TRBJ2-6, with D maybe TRBD1 (5 bases). The CDR3 loop spans 14 amino acids. Germline V CDR1 and CDR2: SNHLY, FYNNEI. Trimming pared 8 bases from V and 6 bases from J, leaving 14 bases between. This chain's CDR3 is CASGAQAPANVLTF. The DNA of the CDR3 is TGTGCCAGCGGGGCCCAGGCCCCGGCCAACGTCCTGACTTTC.

The CDR3 region has the DNA TGTGCCAGCAGTGCCGGCGGCAGCACAGATACGCAGTATTTT. Amino acid sequence: CASSAGGSTDTQYF. The V gene is TRBV28, the J gene TRBJ2-3; D is unresolved. Trimming stripped 5 bases from V and 0 bases from J, with 9 bases between. CDR1 and CDR2 from the germline V gene are MDHEN and SYDVKM. The CDR3 sequence is 14 residues long.

The CDR3 loop is CASSLEDGDIQYF. As DNA, the CDR3 is TGTGCCAGCAGCTTAGAGGACGGGGACATTCAGTACTTC. J is TRBJ2-4 and V is TRBV7-9; a possible D gene is TRBD2 (5 bases). Deletions cut 1 base from V and 8 bases from J, with 9 bases between. The V gene's germline CDR1 is SEHNR and CDR2 FQNEAQ (reference sequence). CDR3 size: 13 residues.

The chain uses TRBV29-1 and TRBJ1-3, with a weak D call TRBD1 (5 bases). Between the trimmed V and J ends, which lost 6 bases and 3 bases, there was a span of 12 bases. This CDR3 is 13 amino acids long. CDR1 is SQVTM, CDR2 ANQGSEA, per germline. As DNA, the CDR3 is TGCAGCGTGGGCGACAGAGGTGGAAACACCATATATTTT. Translating it yields CSVGDRGGNTIYF.

J is TRBJ2-5 and V is TRBV18, with D tentatively TRBD1 (6 bases). Germline V lookup: CDR1 KGHSH, CDR2 LQKENI. V dropped 3 bases and J dropped 1 base, with 9 bases sitting between them. The CDR3 is 14 amino acids. The CDR3 sequence: CASSPTGSQETQYF. CDR3 coding DNA: TGTGCCAGCTCACCCACAGGGTCCCAAGAGACCCAGTACTTC.

This chain links TRBV11-1 with TRBJ2-7, with D tentatively TRBD1 (7 bases). The CDR3 sequence is 14 residues long. V lost 4 bases and J 7 bases, leaving 17 bases between the germline ends. CDR1 and CDR2 (germline): SGHAT, FQDESV (reference sequence). Written as DNA, the CDR3 is TGTGCCAGCAGCTCCGCGGGACAGCCTCCGGAGCAGTACTTC. The encoded protein is CASSSAGQPPEQYF.

This clone was picked up one time. The chain is built from TRBV6-1 and TRBJ1-1; the D gene is possibly TRBD1 (6 bases). Trimming cost V 7 bases and J 0 bases, with 9 bases left between them. CDR3 size: 13 residues. Germline values: CDR1 MNHNS, CDR2 SASEGT. This chain's CDR3 is CASNPGVNTEAFF. CDR3 in DNA: TGTGCCAGCAATCCAGGGGTGAACACTGAAGCTTTCTTT.